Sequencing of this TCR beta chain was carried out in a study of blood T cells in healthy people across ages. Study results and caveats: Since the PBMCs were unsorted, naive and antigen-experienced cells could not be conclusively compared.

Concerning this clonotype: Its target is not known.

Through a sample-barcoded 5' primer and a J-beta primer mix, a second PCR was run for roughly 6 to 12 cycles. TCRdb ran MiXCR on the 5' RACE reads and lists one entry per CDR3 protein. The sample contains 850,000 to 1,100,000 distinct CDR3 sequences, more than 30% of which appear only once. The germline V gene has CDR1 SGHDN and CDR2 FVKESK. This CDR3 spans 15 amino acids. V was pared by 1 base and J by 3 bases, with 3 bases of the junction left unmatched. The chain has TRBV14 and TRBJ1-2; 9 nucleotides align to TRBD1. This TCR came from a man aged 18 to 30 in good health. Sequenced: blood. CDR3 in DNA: TGTGCCAGCAGCCAAGTTGGGACAGGGTACTATGGCTACACCTTC. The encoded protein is CASSQVGTGYYGYTF.